This T cell receptor beta chain comes out of a study of OX40 agonist ivuxolimab in advanced cancers. At the level of the study: The mean age was around 56 years, ranging from 23 to 79, with approximately 85% of participants male.

Concerning this clone: Antigen unknown.

Only in-frame clones appear in the TCRdb table, and some are missing; sequencing was by immunoSEQ multiplex PCR. The sample contains 50,000 to 65,000 clones, 87% of which appear only once. Study results and limitations: CD4+ and CD8+ blood T cells expanded clonally by week 6 at 0.1 to 3.0 mg/kg.

The sequence was collected from an adult with an advanced solid tumor such as melanoma, head and neck, liver or kidney cancer. Source: CD4+ or CD8+ T cells sorted from blood, taken in a trial of the OX40 agonist ivuxolimab.

CDR3 sequence: CASSVAWSHQETQYF. The DNA of the CDR3 is TGTGCCAGCAGCGTAGCTTGGAGCCACCAAGAGACCCAGTACTTC. The rearrangement uses TRBV9 and TRBJ2-5; no clear D gene. V was shortened by 0 bases and J by 0 bases, with 9 bases between the two germline ends. From germline, CDR1 is SGDLS and CDR2 YYNGEE. This CDR3 spans 15 amino acids.